The 4 T cell receptor beta chains reported below all come from one sample, sequenced in a study of vaccination and CD4 T cells after COVID-19. Treatment reported: approximately 9-day PBMC culture with coronavirus spike peptide pools or control peptides (ViraFEST assay). Oncomine TCR Beta short-read sequencing was applied to DNA from cultured CD4+ T cells. TCRdb reprocessed the PCR reads with MiXCR, giving one entry per CDR3 protein. The profile covers 6,500 to 8,500 distinct CDR3 sequences, with 74% appearing a single time and more than 14% taken by the ten largest. For these TCRs, the target antigens are not known. The sample was CD4+ T cells from blood, cultured in vitro. Every receptor here comes from a human donor who had recovered from COVID-19.

On this clonotype: A much larger clone lies one base from this, so it may be a read error. The chain links TRBV7-9 to TRBJ1-5; perhaps TRBD1 as D (5 bases). Germline V gene lookup returns CDR1 SEHNR and CDR2 FQNEAQ (reference sequence). The CDR3 is 14 amino acids. CDR3 loop: CTSSWQGSSQPQHF. CDR3 DNA: TGTACCAGCAGCTGGCAGGGTTCTAGTCAGCCCCAGCATTTT.

The J gene is TRBJ1-2, the V gene TRBV2; D uncertain. Germline V gives CDR1 SNHLY, CDR2 FYNNEI. The CDR3 is made up of 14 amino acids. V lost 4 bases, J lost 6 bases, and 15 bases lay in between. CDR3 sequence: CASSGVRGSHGYTF. The DNA of the CDR3 is TGTGCCAGCAGTGGGGTTCGGGGTTCGCATGGCTACACCTTC.

This clonotype came up a few times. The chain is built from TRBV20-1 and TRBJ2-7, with D perhaps TRBD2 (6 bases). This CDR3 contains 13 residues. Germline loops: CDR1 DFQATT, CDR2 SNEGSKA (reference sequence). The V end lost 6 bases, the J end lost 3 bases, and 15 bases lay between the germline ends. The CDR3 DNA is TGCAGTGCCGGGGGTTGGGCTGACTACGAGCAGTACTTC. Translated: CSAGGWADYEQYF.

V gene TRBV9 combines with J gene TRBJ2-5; 8 bases line up with TRBD1. The J segment lost 4 bases and the V segment lost 3 bases, leaving 8 bases of the junction unmatched. There are 15 residues in the CDR3. CDR1 and CDR2 (germline): SGDLS, YYNGEE. CDR3 protein: CASSAFTGGGETQYF. The CDR3 bases are TGTGCCAGCAGCGCGTTCACAGGGGGTGGAGAGACCCAGTACTTC.